The source of this T cell receptor beta chain is a study of CD8 T cells in Susac syndrome. The CDR3 has 13 residues. CDR1 and CDR2 (germline): DFQATT, SNEGSKA (reference sequence). V was cut by 5 bases and J by 3 bases, with 11 bases left in between. Roughly 0.45 to 1 ug RNA was reverse transcribed with random hexamers. An immunoSEQ multiplex PCR generated amplified TCR beta CDR3 products spanning 54 Vbeta and 13 Jbeta. Each CDR3 protein is one row after TCRdb ran MiXCR on the immunoSEQ multiplex PCR reads. Altogether 300,000 or so distinct CDR3 sequences are present, just over 90% being singletons, with the ten largest covering roughly 0.059%.

V and J are TRBV20-1 and TRBJ1-5, with TRBD1 as a possible D gene (6 bases). The TCR sequence derives from a human donor with multiple sclerosis. The sequencing sample was made of CD4+ T cells from PBMCs. The CDR3 sequence: CSAATGPNQPQHF. The CDR3 DNA sequence: TGCAGTGCTGCTACAGGGCCCAATCAGCCCCAGCATTTT.